Listed here are 31 T cell receptor beta chains from one sample, sequenced in a study of blood T cell repertoires in COVID-19. This table comes from immunoSEQ multiplex PCR, and its TCRdb copy is limited to in-frame clones, with some not included. Among around 220,000 clones listed, 75% to 90% were seen once. The sequenced material came from peripheral blood. The receptors stem from a human donor in a cohort sampled during active COVID-19.

The chain uses TRBV7-9 and TRBJ1-2, with a tentative D call TRBD1 (6 bases). Germline lookup yields CDR1 SEHNR and CDR2 FQNEAQ (reference sequence). The CDR3 has 14 residues. V lost 7 bases, J lost 3 bases, and 15 bases lay in between. The DNA of the CDR3 is TGTGCCAGCACGTTGGCAGGGGTTCACTATGGCTACACCTTC. Protein product: CASTLAGVHYGYTF.

The rearrangement uses TRBV9 and TRBJ2-7; D is possibly TRBD1 (8 bases). The CDR3 sequence is 15 residues long. Trimming stripped 0 bases from V and 4 bases from J, with 14 bases between. Germline CDR1 SGDLS, CDR2 YYNGEE. The CDR3 DNA reads TGTGCCAGCAGCGTAGCTGCGGGGGACAGGTACGAGCAGTACTTC. It specifies CASSVAAGDRYEQYF.

The J gene is TRBJ1-1, the V gene TRBV7-3, with 8 bases fitting TRBD1. Trimming removed 3 bases from V and 6 bases from J; junction bases left unmatched: 3. Per the germline V gene, CDR1 is SGHTA and CDR2 is FQGTGA. The CDR3 sequence is 13 residues long. CDR3 bases: TGTGCCAGCAGCTTGACAGGGGATGCTGAAGCTTTCTTT. Its protein product is CASSLTGDAEAFF.

The chain combines TRBV4-3 with TRBJ2-3; 11 bases are a match to TRBD2. Germline assignment: CDR1 LGHNA and CDR2 YSLEER. This CDR3 comprises 16 residues. J was trimmed by 7 bases and V by 0 bases; bases with no gene match: 6. Written as DNA, the CDR3 is TGCGCCAGCAGCCAAGACCTAGCGGGAGGAAGCAATACGCAGTATTTT. This codes for CASSQDLAGGSNTQYF.

V gene TRBV9 combines with J gene TRBJ2-7, with TRBD2 identical over 9 bases. Looked up from germline, CDR1 is SGDLS and CDR2 is YYNGEE. The CDR3 has 15 amino acids. V was pared by 6 bases and J by 8 bases, with 15 bases of the junction left unmatched. The CDR3 sequence is CASTPGLGLASQQYF. CDR3 bases: TGTGCCAGCACGCCCGGGCTGGGACTAGCTAGCCAGCAGTACTTC.

V usage is TRBV28 and J usage is TRBJ2-7; D is unresolved. The germline V gene has CDR1 MDHEN and CDR2 SYDVKM. The CDR3 has 12 amino acids. V was pared by 6 bases and J by 4 bases, with 10 bases between. The chain's CDR3 is CASSGVTYEQYF. The CDR3 region has the DNA TGTGCCAGCAGCGGAGTCACGTACGAGCAGTACTTC.

The chain uses TRBV7-2 and TRBJ2-5; D remains unclear. The CDR3 spans 12 residues. Germline V gives CDR1 SGHTA, CDR2 FQGNSA. V shed 5 bases and J shed 4 bases, with 8 bases lying between them. In nucleotides, the CDR3 is TGTGCCAGCAGCCAAGCGTCAGAGACCCAGTACTTC. It yields the protein CASSQASETQYF.

The chain uses TRBV2 and TRBJ2-6; D may be TRBD1 (5 bases). The germline CDR1 and CDR2 sequences are SNHLY and FYNNEI. The CDR3 covers 15 residues. V was clipped by 6 bases and J by 0 bases, with 9 bases between them. Here the CDR3 DNA reads TGTGCCAGCAGCCAGACAGTCTCTGGGGCCAACGTCCTGACTTTC. Encoded protein: CASSQTVSGANVLTF.

The V gene is TRBV6-1, the J gene TRBJ1-6; possible D gene TRBD1, 5 bases. The CDR3 consists of 13 residues. Between the trimmed V and J ends, which lost 2 bases and 10 bases, there was a span of 9 bases. Germline loops: CDR1 MNHNS, CDR2 SASEGT. This CDR3 is CASSETGKSPLHF. The DNA for the CDR3 is TGTGCCAGCAGTGAAACAGGAAAATCACCCCTCCACTTT.

V gene TRBV27 combines with J gene TRBJ2-7; possibly TRBD1 for D (6 bases). The CDR3 runs to 14 residues. The V gene's germline CDR1 is MNHEY and CDR2 SMNVEV (reference sequence). Trimming removed 6 bases from V and 3 bases from J, with 15 bases in between. CDR3 residues: CASSLTGFDYEQYF. The CDR3, as DNA: TGTGCCAGCAGCTTAACAGGGTTCGACTACGAGCAGTACTTC.

This chain connects TRBV21-1 to TRBJ2-5; no check of the table's D call, TRBD2, against the DNA was made. TRBV21-1 is noted as a pseudogene. The CDR3 contains 14 residues. CDR3 amino acids: CASSNSDFQETQYF. The CDR3 DNA follows: TGTGCCAGCAGCAACTCAGACTTCCAAGAGACCCAGTACTTC.

The rearrangement joins TRBV5-1 to TRBJ2-7, with 7 bases lining up with TRBD1. Germline CDR1 SGHRS, CDR2 YFSETQ. The V segment lost 3 bases and the J segment 4 bases; nucleotides outside the gene matches: 4. This CDR3 has 13 residues. CDR3 protein: CASSYRTGYEQYF. The CDR3 DNA is TGCGCCAGCAGCTACCGGACAGGTTACGAGCAGTACTTC.

The V gene is TRBV11-2, the J gene TRBJ1-1, with D hard to call. The CDR3 totals 13 residues. CDR1 SGHAT and CDR2 FQNNGV come from the germline V gene. V lost 2 bases to trimming and J lost 1 base, with 5 bases between them. CDR3 loop: CASSLNGNTEAFF. The CDR3 DNA reads TGTGCCAGCAGCTTAAACGGGAACACTGAAGCTTTCTTT. The full variable domain, in which reference TRBV11-2 and TRBJ1-1 provide the parts outside the CDR3, is EAGVAQSPRYKIIEKRQSVAFWCNPISGHATLYWYQQILGQGPKLLIQFQNNGVVDDSQLPKDRFSAERLKGVDSTLKIQPAKLEDSAVYLCASSLNGNTEAFFGQGTRLTVV.

Only a few counts were recorded for this clone. CDR3 residues: CASSTRDRGLGVNTGELFF. The DNA of the CDR3 is TGTGCCAGCAGCACCCGGGACAGGGGGCTTGGAGTGAACACCGGGGAGCTGTTTTTT. V is TRBV5-4 and J is TRBJ2-2; TRBD1 agrees at 12 bases. The germline gives CDR1 SGHNT, CDR2 YYREEE (reference sequence). The length of the CDR3 is 19 residues. Unmatched junction bases numbered 11, after V lost 4 bases and J lost 1 base. Full variable domain (rest looked up from reference TRBV5-4 and TRBJ2-2): ETGVTQSPTHLIKTRGQQVTLRCSSQSGHNTVSWYQQALGQGPQFIFQYYREEENGRGNFPPRFSGLQFPNYSSELNVNALELDDSALYLCASSTRDRGLGVNTGELFFGEGSRLTVL.

This rearrangement joins TRBV18 to TRBJ1-4, with 10 bases fitting TRBD1. From germline, CDR1 is KGHSH and CDR2 LQKENI. V shed 3 bases, J shed 7 bases, and the junction held 5 bases outside the gene matches. The CDR3 covers 15 residues. CDR3 bases: TGTGCCAGCTCACCGGGACAGGGGAGGCGTGAAAAACTGTTTTTT. Translation gives CASSPGQGRREKLFF.

The chain carries TRBV7-9 and TRBJ1-4; no definite D call. Trimming took off 3 bases at V and 3 bases at J, with 8 bases between the two ends. This CDR3 is 14 amino acids long. Germline values: CDR1 SEHNR, CDR2 FQNEAQ (reference sequence). CDR3 nucleotide sequence: TGTGCCAGCAGCTTGGTCAGGCCTAATGAAAAACTGTTTTTT. It specifies CASSLVRPNEKLFF.

The chain links TRBV6-5 to TRBJ1-5; D is ambiguous. The V end was cut by 3 bases, the J end by 0 bases, with 12 bases between. Germline V CDR1 and CDR2: MNHEY, SVGAGI. This CDR3 spans 16 amino acids. Written as DNA, the CDR3 is TGTGCCAGCAGTTATGGGTCCAGGTATAGCAATCAGCCCCAGCATTTT. It codes for CASSYGSRYSNQPQHF.

The chain joins TRBV19 to TRBJ1-1; 10 bases align to TRBD1. Germline trimming cut 6 bases from V and 3 bases from J; bases unmatched to any gene: 13. This CDR3 region has 17 residues. Looked up from germline, CDR1 is LNHDA and CDR2 is SQIVND (reference sequence). The CDR3 DNA reads as TGTGCCAGTAGATCCGACAGGGGGCGTTTTGGGGACACTGAAGCTTTCTTT. As protein: CASRSDRGRFGDTEAFF.

This sequence joins TRBV6-5 and TRBJ2-1, with 9 bases that match TRBD2. Germline CDR1 is MNHEY and CDR2 is SVGAGI. The V and J ends lost 6 bases and 2 bases, in that order; junction bases with no gene match: 5. The CDR3 is 15 residues long. CDR3 bases: TGTGCCAGCAGCCAGACTAGCGGAACCTACAATGAGCAGTTCTTC. This sequence encodes CASSQTSGTYNEQFF.

The chain combines TRBV19 with TRBJ1-1; D ambiguous. V lost 3 bases to trimming and J lost 8 bases, with 22 bases between them. The length of the CDR3 is 16 residues. The germline V gene has CDR1 LNHDA and CDR2 SQIVND (reference sequence). CDR3 residues: CASSMGSRLYRPEAFF. The CDR3, as DNA: TGTGCCAGTAGTATGGGTAGCAGACTCTACCGTCCGGAAGCTTTCTTT. The full variable domain, completed using reference TRBV19 and TRBJ1-1, is DGGITQSPKYLFRKEGQNVTLSCEQNLNHDAMYWYRQDPGQGLRLIYYSQIVNDFQKGDIAEGYSVSREKKESFPLTVTSAQKNPTAFYLCASSMGSRLYRPEAFFGQGTRLTVV.

V and J are TRBV7-8 and TRBJ2-2; weak D call: TRBD2 (6 bases). The CDR3 covers 16 residues. Between the trimmed V and J ends, which lost 4 bases and 6 bases, there was a span of 18 bases. Germline V gene lookup returns CDR1 SGHVS and CDR2 FQNEAQ. CDR3 in DNA: TGTGCCAGCAGCTATTCCCAGGGAGGAGGCGCCGGGGAGCTGTTTTTT. Protein sequence: CASSYSQGGGAGELFF.

The rearrangement links TRBV9 to TRBJ2-7; 9 bases are shared with TRBD2. Germline-derived CDR1 and CDR2 are SGDLS and YYNGEE. V lost 0 bases, J lost 4 bases, and 8 bases stayed unmatched. This CDR3 is 16 amino acids long. DNA for the CDR3: TGTGCCAGCAGCGTAGCTGGGAGCGGGAGGAGGTACGAGCAGTACTTC. This codes for CASSVAGSGRRYEQYF.

This clone occurred once. The gene calls are TRBV6-4 and TRBJ2-5, with TRBD1 matching over 7 bases. The CDR3 extends over 11 amino acids. J gave up 9 bases and V 9 bases, and 7 bases lay outside the gene matches. CDR1 is MRHNA, CDR2 SNTAGT, per germline. CDR3 sequence (DNA): TGTGCCAGAGACAGGGTATTGCCCCAGTACTTC. Its translation: CARDRVLPQYF.

The V call is TRBV6-2 or TRBV6-3, the J call TRBJ2-7; 9 bases fit TRBD1. The CDR3 extends over 14 amino acids. Germline lookup yields CDR1 MNHEY and CDR2 SVGEGT. V lost 6 bases, J lost 2 bases, and 5 bases stayed unmatched. The CDR3 reads CASSRTGDPYEQYF. In DNA, the CDR3 is TGTGCCAGCAGCCGGACAGGGGATCCCTACGAGCAGTACTTC.

In this sample, this clone turned up a few times. The chain carries TRBV19 and TRBJ2-7; 10 nucleotides line up with TRBD1. The CDR3 sequence is 14 residues long. The ends lost 6 bases at V and 4 bases at J; junction bases unmatched: 6. Germline V lookup: CDR1 LNHDA, CDR2 SQIVND (reference sequence). The CDR3 DNA reads TGTGCCAGTAGCCCTTGGGGACAGGGGTACGAGCAGTACTTC. Protein sequence: CASSPWGQGYEQYF.

This clone was seen many times. The rearrangement uses TRBV29-1 and TRBJ1-2; tentative D call: TRBD1 (5 bases). The germline V and J ends were trimmed by 2 bases and 6 bases, with 16 bases remaining between them. Germline V gene sequence: CDR1 SQVTM, CDR2 ANQGSEA. There are 14 residues in the CDR3. The CDR3 loop is CSVERQKGMDGYTF. Written as DNA, the CDR3 is TGCAGCGTTGAAAGACAGAAGGGAATGGATGGCTACACCTTC. Full variable domain (outside the CDR3, taken from reference TRBV29-1 and TRBJ1-2): SAVISQKPSRDICQRGTSLTIQCQVDSQVTMMFWYRQQPGQSLTLIATANQGSEATYESGFVIDKFPISRPNLTFSTLTVSNMSPEDSSIYLCSVERQKGMDGYTFGSGTRLTVV.

The chain recombines TRBV15 with TRBJ2-7; D not certain. This CDR3 is 12 amino acids long. The V end lost 2 bases, the J end lost 9 bases, and 11 bases lay between the germline ends. Germline values: CDR1 LNHNV, CDR2 YYDKDF (reference sequence). The CDR3 region has the DNA TGTGCCACCAGCAGACCTTCTATGAGGCAGTACTTC. Its protein product is CATSRPSMRQYF.

V usage is TRBV5-8 and J usage is TRBJ2-3; D might be TRBD1 (5 bases). The CDR3 has 14 amino acids. Germline V gives CDR1 SGHTS, CDR2 YDEGEE. Trimming took 7 bases from V and 1 from J, leaving 13 bases between them. CDR3 sequence reads: CASRQGGGTDTQYF. Here the CDR3 DNA reads TGTGCCAGCCGCCAGGGCGGAGGCACAGATACGCAGTATTTT.

V gene TRBV24-1 combines with J gene TRBJ2-5; D is undetermined. Germline values: CDR1 KGHDR, CDR2 SFDVKD. The CDR3 extends over 15 amino acids. Trimming took 3 bases from V and 2 from J, leaving 12 bases between them. The CDR3 nucleotides are TGTGCCACCAGTGATCCCTTGGGCCCACAAGAGACCCAGTACTTC. Protein: CATSDPLGPQETQYF.

V gene TRBV7-6 combines with J gene TRBJ1-2; 9 bases match TRBD1. Unmatched junction bases numbered 15, after V lost 8 bases and J lost 5 bases. This CDR3 contains 16 residues. Germline-derived CDR1 and CDR2 are SGHVS and FNYEAQ. The CDR3 region is CASSPTPGQGQYGYTF. The CDR3 DNA sequence: TGTGCCAGCTCACCTACGCCGGGACAGGGACAATATGGCTACACCTTC.

The chain joins TRBV4-3 to TRBJ2-1; D remains unclear. V was cut by 1 base and J by 6 bases, with 7 bases left in between. Germline-derived CDR1 and CDR2 are LGHNA and YSLEER. The CDR3 covers 13 residues. CDR3 amino acids: CASSQVLANEQFF. DNA of the CDR3: TGCGCCAGCAGCCAAGTTTTAGCCAATGAGCAGTTCTTC.